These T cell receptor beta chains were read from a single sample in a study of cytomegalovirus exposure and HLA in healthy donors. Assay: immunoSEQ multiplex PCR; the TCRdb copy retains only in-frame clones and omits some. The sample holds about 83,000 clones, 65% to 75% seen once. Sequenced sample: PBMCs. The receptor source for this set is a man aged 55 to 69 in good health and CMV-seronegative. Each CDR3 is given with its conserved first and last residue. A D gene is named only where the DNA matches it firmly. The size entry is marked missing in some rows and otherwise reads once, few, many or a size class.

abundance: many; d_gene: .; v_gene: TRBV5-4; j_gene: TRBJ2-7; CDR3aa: CASSLGTTEQYF; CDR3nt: TGTGCCAGCAGCTTGGGGACAACCGAGCAGTACTTC
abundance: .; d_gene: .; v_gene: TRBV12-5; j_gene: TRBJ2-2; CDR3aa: CASGLGRGNTGELFF; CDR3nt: TGTGCTAGTGGTTTGGGCAGGGGTAACACCGGGGAGCTGTTTTTT
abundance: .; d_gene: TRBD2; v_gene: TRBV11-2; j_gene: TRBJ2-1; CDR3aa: CASSFGGGVAEQFF; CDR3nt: TGTGCCAGCAGCTTCGGCGGGGGGGTGGCTGAGCAGTTCTTC
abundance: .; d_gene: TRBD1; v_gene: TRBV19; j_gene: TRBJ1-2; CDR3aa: CASSIGTGNYGYTF; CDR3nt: TGTGCCAGTAGTATAGGGACAGGGAACTATGGCTACACCTTC
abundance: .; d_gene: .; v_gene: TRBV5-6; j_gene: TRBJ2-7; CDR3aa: CASTPLQGGHEQYF; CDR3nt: TGTGCCAGCACCCCCCTCCAGGGCGGCCACGAGCAGTACTTC
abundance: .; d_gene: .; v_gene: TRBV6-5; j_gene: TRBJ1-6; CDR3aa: CAIRGGRDSPLHF; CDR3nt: TGTGCCATCCGAGGGGGACGAGACTCACCCCTCCACTTT
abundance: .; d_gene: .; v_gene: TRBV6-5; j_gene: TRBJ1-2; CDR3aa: CASSYSRLQRSGYTF; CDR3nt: TGTGCCAGCAGTTACTCGAGGCTACAAAGGTCTGGCTACACCTTC
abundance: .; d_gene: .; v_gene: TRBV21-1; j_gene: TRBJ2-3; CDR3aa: CASSKRNEVAGGGGTDTQYF; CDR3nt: TGTGCCAGCAGCAAAAGGAACGAGGTAGCGGGGGGAGGGGGCACAGATACGCAGTATTTT
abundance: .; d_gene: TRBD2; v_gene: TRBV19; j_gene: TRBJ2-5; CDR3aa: CASSKRATSGGIGTQYF; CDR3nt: TGTGCCAGTAGTAAGAGGGCGACTAGCGGGGGTATAGGGACCCAGTACTTC
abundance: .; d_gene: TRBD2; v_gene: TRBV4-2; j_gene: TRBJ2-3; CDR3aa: CASSHAGIGGGPDTQYF; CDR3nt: TGTGCCAGCAGCCACGCGGGTATCGGGGGGGGCCCAGATACGCAGTATTTT
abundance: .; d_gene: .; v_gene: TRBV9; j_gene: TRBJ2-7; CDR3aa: CASSEGGGGPSYEQYF; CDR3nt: TGTGCCAGTTCCGAGGGGGGCGGGGGTCCCTCCTACGAGCAGTACTTC
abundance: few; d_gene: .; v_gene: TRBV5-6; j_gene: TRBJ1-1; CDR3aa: CASNHRVNTEAFF; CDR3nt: TGTGCCAGCAACCACAGGGTGAACACTGAAGCTTTCTTT
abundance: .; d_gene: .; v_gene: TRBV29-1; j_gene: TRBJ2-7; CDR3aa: CSVKGGDSSYEQYF; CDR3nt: TGCAGCGTGAAAGGGGGTGACAGCTCCTACGAGCAGTACTTC
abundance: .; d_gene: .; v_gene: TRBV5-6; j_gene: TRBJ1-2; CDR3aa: CASSLGAGARSTF; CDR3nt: TGTGCCAGCAGCTTGGGGGCGGGGGCTCGGAGCACCTTC
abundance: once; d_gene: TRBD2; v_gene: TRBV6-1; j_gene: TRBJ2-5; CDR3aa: CASSEALAGGEKETQYF; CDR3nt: TGTGCCAGCAGTGAAGCTCTGGCGGGAGGAGAGAAAGAGACCCAGTACTTC
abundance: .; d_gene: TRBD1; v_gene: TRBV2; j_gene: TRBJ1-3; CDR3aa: CASSDQTGLIGNTIYF; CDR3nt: TGTGCCAGCAGTGATCAGACAGGGTTAATCGGAAACACCATATATTTT
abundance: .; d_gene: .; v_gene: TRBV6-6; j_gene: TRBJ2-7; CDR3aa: CASSDRSYEQYF; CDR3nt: TGTGCCAGCAGTGACCGGAGCTACGAGCAGTACTTC
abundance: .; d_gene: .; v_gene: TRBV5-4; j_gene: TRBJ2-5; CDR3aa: CASSFGETQYF; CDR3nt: TGTGCCAGCAGCTTCGGAGAGACCCAGTACTTC
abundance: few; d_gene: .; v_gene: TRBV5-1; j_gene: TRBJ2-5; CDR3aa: CASSSGDSRETQYF; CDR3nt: TGCGCCAGCAGCTCGGGGGACAGCAGAGAGACCCAGTACTTC
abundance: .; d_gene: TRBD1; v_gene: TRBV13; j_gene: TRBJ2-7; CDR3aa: CASSPRDRVIYEQYF; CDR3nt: TGTGCCAGCAGCCCCCGGGACAGGGTCATCTACGAGCAGTACTTC
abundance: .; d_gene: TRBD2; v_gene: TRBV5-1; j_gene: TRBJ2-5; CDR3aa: CASSRGSGGAQETQYF; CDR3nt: TGCGCCAGCAGCCGTGGTAGCGGGGGGGCTCAAGAGACCCAGTACTTC
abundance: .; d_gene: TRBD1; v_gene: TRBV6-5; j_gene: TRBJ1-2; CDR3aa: CASSAGQGGSYGYTF; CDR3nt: TGTGCCAGCAGTGCGGGACAGGGGGGTAGCTATGGCTACACCTTC
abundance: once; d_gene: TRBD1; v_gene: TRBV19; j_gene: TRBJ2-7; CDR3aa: CASSIEGGTGDEQYF; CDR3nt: TGTGCCAGTAGTATAGAGGGGGGGACAGGGGACGAGCAGTACTTC
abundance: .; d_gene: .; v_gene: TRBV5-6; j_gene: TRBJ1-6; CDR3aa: CASSLGVGGALHF; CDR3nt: TGTGCCAGCAGCTTAGGGGTTGGCGGGGCCCTCCACTTT
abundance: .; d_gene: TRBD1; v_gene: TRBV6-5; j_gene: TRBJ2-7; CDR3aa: CASHEDRAPYEQYF; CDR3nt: TGTGCCAGCCATGAGGACAGGGCCCCCTACGAGCAGTACTTC
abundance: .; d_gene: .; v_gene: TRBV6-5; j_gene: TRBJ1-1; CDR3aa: CASSYSSGGGTEAFF; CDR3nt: TGTGCCAGCAGTTACTCTTCCGGGGGAGGCACTGAAGCTTTCTTT
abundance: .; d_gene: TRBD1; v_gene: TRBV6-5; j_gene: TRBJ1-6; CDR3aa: CASTLLGQGISPLHF; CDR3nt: TGTGCCAGCACCCTGTTGGGACAGGGGATATCACCCCTCCACTTT
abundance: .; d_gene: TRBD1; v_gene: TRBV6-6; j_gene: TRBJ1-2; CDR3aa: CASSRDRGYGYTF; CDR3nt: TGTGCCAGCAGTAGGGACAGGGGCTATGGCTACACCTTC
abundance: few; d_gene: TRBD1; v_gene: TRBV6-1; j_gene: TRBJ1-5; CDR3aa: CASSEAGQDYQPQHF; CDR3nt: TGTGCCAGCAGTGAAGCGGGACAGGATTATCAGCCCCAGCATTTT
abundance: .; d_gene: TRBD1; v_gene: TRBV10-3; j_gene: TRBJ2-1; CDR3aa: CAISHRTGAYNEQFF; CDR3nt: TGTGCCATCAGTCATAGGACAGGGGCCTACAATGAGCAGTTCTTC
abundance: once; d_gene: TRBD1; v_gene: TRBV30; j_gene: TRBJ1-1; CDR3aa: CAWTGTGYTEAFF; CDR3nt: TGTGCCTGGACAGGGACAGGCTACACTGAAGCTTTCTTT
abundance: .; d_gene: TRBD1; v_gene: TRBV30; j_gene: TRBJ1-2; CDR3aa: CAWSADRGPYGYTF; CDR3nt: TGTGCCTGGAGCGCCGACAGGGGCCCCTATGGCTACACCTTC
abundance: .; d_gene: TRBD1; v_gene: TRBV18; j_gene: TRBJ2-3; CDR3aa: CASSPGTGSETDTQYF; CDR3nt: TGTGCCAGCTCACCCGGGACAGGGAGTGAGACAGATACGCAGTATTTT
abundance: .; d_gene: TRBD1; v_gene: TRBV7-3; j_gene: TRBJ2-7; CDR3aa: CASSPPARGHTEQYF; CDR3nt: TGTGCCAGCAGCCCCCCGGCCAGGGGGCATACCGAGCAGTACTTC
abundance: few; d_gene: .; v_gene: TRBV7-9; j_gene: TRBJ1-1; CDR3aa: CASSFRGGGTEAFF; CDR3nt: TGTGCCAGCAGCTTTCGGGGGGGTGGTACTGAAGCTTTCTTT
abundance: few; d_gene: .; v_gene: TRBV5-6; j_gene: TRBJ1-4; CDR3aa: CASSRQVFDEKLFF; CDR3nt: TGTGCCAGCAGCCGACAGGTTTTTGATGAAAAACTGTTTTTT
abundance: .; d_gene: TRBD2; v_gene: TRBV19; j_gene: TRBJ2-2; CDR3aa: CASSITPRGGPGELFF; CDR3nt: TGTGCCAGTAGTATAACCCCCCGGGGGGGACCCGGGGAGCTGTTTTTT
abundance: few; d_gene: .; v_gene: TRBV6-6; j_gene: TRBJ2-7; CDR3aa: CASSSGGGNSYEQYF; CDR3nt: TGTGCCAGCAGTTCGGGGGGCGGGAACTCCTACGAGCAGTACTTC
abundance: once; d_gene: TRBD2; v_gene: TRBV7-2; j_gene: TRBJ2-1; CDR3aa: CASSNSGGAIYEQFF; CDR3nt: TGTGCCAGCAGCAATAGCGGGGGGGCCATCTATGAGCAGTTCTTC
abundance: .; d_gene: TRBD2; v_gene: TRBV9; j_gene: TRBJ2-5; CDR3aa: CASSVEAGGGTKETQYF; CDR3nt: TGTGCCAGCAGCGTAGAGGCGGGCGGGGGGACAAAAGAGACCCAGTACTTC
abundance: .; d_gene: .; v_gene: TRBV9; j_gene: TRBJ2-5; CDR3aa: CASSRGNQETQYF; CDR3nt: TGTGCCAGCAGCCGGGGGAATCAAGAGACCCAGTACTTC
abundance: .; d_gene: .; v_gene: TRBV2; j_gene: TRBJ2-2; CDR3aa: CASRPSGLISNTGELFF; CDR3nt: TGTGCCAGCAGACCGTCAGGACTGATTTCGAACACCGGGGAGCTGTTTTTT
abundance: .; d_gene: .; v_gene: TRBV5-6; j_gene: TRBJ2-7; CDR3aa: CASSLSSGNYEQYF; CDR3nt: TGTGCCAGCAGCTTGAGCTCAGGGAACTACGAGCAGTACTTC
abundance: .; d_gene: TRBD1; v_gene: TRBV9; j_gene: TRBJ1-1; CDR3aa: CASSATGGAEAFF; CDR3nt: TGTGCCAGCAGCGCTACAGGGGGGGCTGAAGCTTTCTTT
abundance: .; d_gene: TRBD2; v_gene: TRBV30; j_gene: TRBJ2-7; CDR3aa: CAWTTSGYSYEQYF; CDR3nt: TGTGCCTGGACGACTAGCGGGTACTCCTACGAGCAGTACTTC
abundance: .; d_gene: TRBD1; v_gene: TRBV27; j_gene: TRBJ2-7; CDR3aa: CASSRTGGPYYEQYF; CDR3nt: TGTGCCAGCAGTAGGACAGGGGGCCCCTACTACGAGCAGTACTTC
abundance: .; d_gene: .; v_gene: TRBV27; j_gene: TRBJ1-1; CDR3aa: CASSLSTVLDSAGDTEAFF; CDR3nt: TGTGCCAGCAGTTTATCCACAGTGCTCGATTCTGCGGGGGACACTGAAGCTTTCTTT
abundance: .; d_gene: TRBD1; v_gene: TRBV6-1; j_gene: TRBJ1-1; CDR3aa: CASSFRDSVNTEAFF; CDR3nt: TGTGCCAGCAGTTTCCGGGACAGCGTGAACACTGAAGCTTTCTTT
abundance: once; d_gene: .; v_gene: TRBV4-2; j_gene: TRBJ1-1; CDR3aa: CASSQSRLRTEAFF; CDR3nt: TGTGCCAGCAGCCAATCCCGGTTGAGGACTGAAGCTTTCTTT
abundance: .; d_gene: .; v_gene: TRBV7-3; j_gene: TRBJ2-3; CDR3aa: CASSPWPGEGGTQYF; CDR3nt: TGTGCCAGCAGTCCCTGGCCAGGGGAGGGGGGCACGCAGTATTTT
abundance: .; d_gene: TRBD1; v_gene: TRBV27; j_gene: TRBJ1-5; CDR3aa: CASSSGQGSNQPQHF; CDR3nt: TGTGCCAGCAGTTCTGGACAGGGTAGCAATCAGCCCCAGCATTTT
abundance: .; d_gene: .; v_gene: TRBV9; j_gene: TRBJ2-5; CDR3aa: CASSGPAVETQYF; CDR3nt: TGTGCCAGCAGCGGGCCAGCGGTCGAGACCCAGTACTTC
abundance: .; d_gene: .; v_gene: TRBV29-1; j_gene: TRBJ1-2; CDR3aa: CSVVHRSGYTF; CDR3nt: TGCAGCGTTGTACATCGGAGTGGCTACACCTTC
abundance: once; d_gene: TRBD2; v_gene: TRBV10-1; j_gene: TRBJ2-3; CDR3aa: CASSETYSGGITDTQYF; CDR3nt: TGCGCCAGCAGTGAAACTTATAGCGGGGGGATCACAGATACGCAGTATTTT